The 27 T cell receptor beta chains below were found in one sample sequenced in a study of siplizumab effects on memory and regulatory T cells. Libraries were prepared by immunoSEQ multiplex PCR; TCRdb keeps only in-frame clonotypes and omits some of them. The profile shows over 100,000 clones, about 93% of them singletons. Sequencing was performed on Tregs sorted from blood. The receptors stem from a human donor in good health.

This chain connects TRBV5-1 to TRBJ2-7, with a tentative D call TRBD1 (6 bases). Germline V CDR1 and CDR2: SGHRS, YFSETQ. This CDR3 is 14 amino acids long. The V gene lost 0 bases and the J gene lost 6 bases, with 13 bases spanning the gap. CDR3 region: CASSLEGVGTEQYF. The CDR3 DNA follows: TGCGCCAGCAGCTTGGAGGGGGTCGGAACCGAGCAGTACTTC.

This clone was seen a few times. This chain connects TRBV6-5 to TRBJ1-2; TRBD1 agrees at 10 bases. This CDR3 spans 15 amino acids. Trimming took 5 bases from V and 4 from J; bases not matched to a gene: 7. Germline assignment: CDR1 MNHEY and CDR2 SVGAGI. CDR3: CASSRGDRGVYGYTF. CDR3 nucleotides: TGTGCCAGCAGTCGAGGGGACAGGGGTGTCTATGGCTACACCTTC.

The chain's CDR3 is CASFTPGQGHQGYTF. DNA of the CDR3: TGCGCCAGCTTCACACCGGGACAGGGTCATCAAGGCTACACCTTC. V and J are TRBV5-1 and TRBJ1-2; 9 bases are shared with TRBD1. Trimming at V came to 7 bases and at J to 8 bases, leaving 15 bases not matched to a gene. Germline V gene data show CDR1 as SGHRS and CDR2 as YFSETQ. This CDR3 is 15 amino acids long.

The J gene is TRBJ2-5, the V gene TRBV6-6; 12 positions match TRBD2. Germline CDR1 is MNHNY and CDR2 is SVGAGI (reference sequence). The CDR3 covers 16 residues. V was clipped by 6 bases and J by 2 bases; unmatched bases: 7. The CDR3 is CASRGLTSGRQETQYF. In DNA, the CDR3 is TGTGCCAGCAGGGGTCTGACTAGCGGGAGACAAGAGACCCAGTACTTC.

V is TRBV19 and J is TRBJ1-5, with no clear D. This CDR3 region has 15 residues. Germline values: CDR1 LNHDA, CDR2 SQIVND (reference sequence). V dropped 4 bases and J dropped 1 base, with 11 bases sitting between them. CDR3 loop: CASSSGLASNQPQHF. The CDR3 DNA follows: TGTGCCAGTAGTAGCGGTTTGGCGAGCAATCAGCCCCAGCATTTT.

This chain links TRBV6-1 with TRBJ1-5, with D uncertain. Trimming removed 7 bases from V and 6 bases from J, with 13 bases in between. CDR3 length: 13 residues. CDR1 MNHNS and CDR2 SASEGT come from the germline V gene. The CDR3: CASTFVPSQPQHF. The CDR3 nucleotides are TGTGCCAGCACTTTCGTCCCGAGTCAGCCCCAGCATTTT.

This chain joins TRBV5-5 and TRBJ1-2; D possibly corresponds to TRBD1 (5 bases). V was clipped by 1 base and J by 3 bases, with 16 bases between them. The CDR3 covers 16 residues. CDR1 is SGHKS and CDR2 is YYEKEE in the germline V gene (reference sequence). The CDR3 loop reads CASSLHGGAADYGYTF. For the CDR3, the DNA is TGTGCCAGCAGCTTGCACGGCGGGGCCGCAGACTATGGCTACACCTTC. The complete variable domain, with remaining parts taken from reference TRBV5-5 and TRBJ1-2, reads DAGVTQSPTHLIKTRGQQVTLRCSPISGHKSVSWYQQVLGQGPQFIFQYYEKEERGRGNFPDRFSARQFPNYSSELNVNALLLGDSALYLCASSLHGGAADYGYTFGSGTRLTVV.

The sample holds one count of this clone. The genes are TRBV30 and TRBJ1-2; no reliable D call. Germline assignment: CDR1 GTSNPN and CDR2 SVGIG (reference sequence). Trimming took off 7 bases at V and 4 bases at J, with 19 bases between the two ends. The CDR3 extends over 14 amino acids. The CDR3 bases are TGTGCCTCCCCCCCCCACCCGGAGACCTATGGCTACACCTTC. It codes for CASPPHPETYGYTF. Full variable domain (rest looked up from reference TRBV30 and TRBJ1-2): SQTIHQWPATLVQPVGSPLSLECTVEGTSNPNLYWYRQAAGRGLQLLFYSVGIGQISSEVPQNLSASRPQDRQFILSSKKLLLSDSGFYLCASPPHPETYGYTFGSGTRLTVV.

The chain recombines TRBV5-4 with TRBJ1-2; no clear D gene. The CDR3 length is 14 residues. V was shortened by 5 bases and J by 8 bases, with 19 bases between the two germline ends. Germline CDR1 reads SGHNT; CDR2 reads YYREEE (reference sequence). This chain's CDR3 is CASRPTTAREGYTF. The CDR3 nucleotides read TGTGCCAGCAGACCTACCACTGCACGCGAAGGCTACACCTTC.

This chain joins TRBV7-2 and TRBJ1-5, with 11 bases that match TRBD1. Germline assignment: CDR1 SGHTA and CDR2 FQGNSA. V shed 1 base and J 5 bases; nucleotides not matched to a gene: 4. The CDR3 spans 16 residues. CDR3 protein: CASSLGTGGSHQPQHF. CDR3 sequence (DNA): TGTGCCAGCAGCTTAGGGACAGGGGGCTCTCATCAGCCCCAGCATTTT.

This chain joins TRBV29-1 and TRBJ2-5; D might be TRBD1 or TRBD2, each matching 5 bases. This CDR3 spans 14 amino acids. V was cut by 8 bases and J by 2 bases, with 18 bases left in between. The germline gives CDR1 SQVTM, CDR2 ANQGSEA. Here the CDR3 reads CSPNRGREQETQYF. CDR3 sequence (DNA): TGCAGCCCTAACCGGGGCAGGGAACAAGAGACCCAGTACTTC.

This clone was seen once. The V gene is TRBV27, the J gene TRBJ2-7; 7 positions match TRBD1. The CDR3 runs to 15 residues. Germline V gene data show CDR1 as MNHEY and CDR2 as SMNVEV (reference sequence). The V and J ends lost 4 bases and 1 base, in that order; junction bases with no gene match: 7. CDR3 amino acids: CASSSTGTASYEQYF. In DNA form, the CDR3 reads TGTGCCAGCAGTTCCACCGGGACAGCTTCCTACGAGCAGTACTTC.

The V gene is TRBV7-3, the J gene TRBJ2-3; D perhaps matches TRBD2 (6 bases). V was clipped by 2 bases and J by 0 bases, with 9 bases between them. The CDR3 runs to 15 residues. The germline V gene has CDR1 SGHTA and CDR2 FQGTGA. CDR3 DNA sequence: TGTGCCAGCAGCTTACTTAGCGGAAGCACAGATACGCAGTATTTT. Its protein is CASSLLSGSTDTQYF.

The V call is TRBV5-1, the J call TRBJ2-3; 15 positions agree with TRBD2. Per the germline V gene, CDR1 is SGHRS and CDR2 is YFSETQ. The CDR3 has 18 residues. The ends lost 4 bases at V and 3 bases at J; junction bases unmatched: 9. CDR3: CASSMAGLAGGRTDTQYF. The CDR3 DNA reads TGCGCCAGCAGCATGGCGGGACTAGCGGGGGGCCGGACAGATACGCAGTATTTT.

This chain joins TRBV4-1 and TRBJ2-7; TRBD2 aligns across 10 bases. Germline V gene data show CDR1 as MGHRA and CDR2 as YSYEKL. The CDR3 contains 17 residues. V lost 0 bases, J lost 5 bases, and 10 bases stayed unmatched. CDR3 nucleotides: TGCGCCAGCAGCCAAGATTCTAGTCTAGCGGGGGTCCACGAGCAGTACTTC. Its protein product is CASSQDSSLAGVHEQYF.

This clone came up once. The chain recombines TRBV7-2 with TRBJ2-7; TRBD1 matches 9 bases. The CDR3 extends over 13 amino acids. Trimming removed 4 bases from V and 2 bases from J; junction bases left unmatched: 0. CDR1 SGHTA and CDR2 FQGNSA come from the germline V gene. The CDR3, as DNA: TGTGCCAGCAGCTGGGACAGGGCCTACGAGCAGTACTTC. Translating it yields CASSWDRAYEQYF.

This clone came up once. This chain joins TRBV5-1 and TRBJ2-5; no clear D gene. V lost 1 base to trimming and J lost 7 bases, with 11 bases between them. Per the germline V gene, CDR1 is SGHRS and CDR2 is YFSETQ. This CDR3 has 13 residues. CDR3 loop: CASSLSGSATQYF. The DNA of the CDR3 is TGCGCCAGCAGCTTGTCCGGCTCGGCGACCCAGTACTTC.

V gene TRBV9 combines with J gene TRBJ1-2, with 7 bases identical to TRBD1. Trimming removed 6 bases from V and 1 base from J; junction bases left unmatched: 6. The CDR3 spans 14 residues. Germline V gene lookup returns CDR1 SGDLS and CDR2 YYNGEE. Written as DNA, the CDR3 is TGTGCCAGCACCCCGGGACAGAATAACTATGGCTACACCTTC. This encodes CASTPGQNNYGYTF. The full variable domain, its missing parts supplied by reference TRBV9 and TRBJ1-2, is DSGVTQTPKHLITATGQRVTLRCSPRSGDLSVYWYQQSLDQGLQFLIQYYNGEERAKGNILERFSAQQFPDLHSELNLSSLELGDSALYFCASTPGQNNYGYTFGSGTRLTVV.

The V call is TRBV5-1, the J call TRBJ2-1; possibly TRBD2 for D (5 bases). Germline V lookup: CDR1 SGHRS, CDR2 YFSETQ. The CDR3 has 17 amino acids. The V end lost 4 bases, the J end lost 8 bases, and 25 bases lay between the germline ends. CDR3 in DNA: TGCGCCAGCAGCAGGGTTTCGGTAGACGACGGAGGCGATGAGCAGTTCTTC. It translates to CASSRVSVDDGGDEQFF.

The J gene is TRBJ1-1, the V gene TRBV19; 10 bases fit TRBD1. The germline CDR1 and CDR2 sequences are LNHDA and SQIVND (reference sequence). This CDR3 region has 17 residues. With 5 bases clipped from V and 2 bases from J, the junction kept 11 bases outside the gene matches. CDR3 sequence reads: CASSPGQGPIFNTEAFF. The CDR3 nucleotides are TGTGCCAGTAGTCCGGGACAGGGGCCGATATTCAACACTGAAGCTTTCTTT.

This clone occurred once. The rearrangement links TRBV5-1 to TRBJ2-6; tentative D call: TRBD1 (5 bases). V lost 4 bases, J lost 2 bases, and 7 bases lay in between. Germline CDR1 SGHRS, CDR2 YFSETQ. CDR3 length: 14 amino acids. The CDR3 coding sequence is TGCGCCAGCAGCCTGGACACTGGGGCCAACGTCCTGACTTTC. Encoded protein: CASSLDTGANVLTF.

This rearrangement joins TRBV7-2 to TRBJ2-1; D may correspond to TRBD1 or TRBD2 (5 bases each). V was clipped by 4 bases and J by 2 bases, with 6 bases between them. The germline CDR1 and CDR2 sequences are SGHTA and FQGNSA. The CDR3 is 13 residues long. CDR3 DNA sequence: TGTGCCAGCAGCTGGGGGACCTACAATGAGCAGTTCTTC. It specifies CASSWGTYNEQFF.

V gene TRBV19 combines with J gene TRBJ1-4; 7 bases match TRBD1. The CDR3 extends over 15 amino acids. From germline, CDR1 is LNHDA and CDR2 SQIVND (reference sequence). V shed 9 bases, J shed 4 bases, and the junction held 11 bases outside the gene matches. CDR3 loop: CASRTGDRVNEKLFF. The CDR3 nucleotides read TGTGCCAGCAGGACAGGCGACAGGGTTAATGAAAAACTGTTTTTT.

The V call is TRBV9, the J call TRBJ1-5; the D is unclear. This CDR3 has 14 residues. The V gene's germline CDR1 is SGDLS and CDR2 YYNGEE. Trimming shortened V by 5 bases and J by 3 bases, and 12 bases separated the two germline ends. CDR3 nucleotides: TGTGCCAGCAGTCGACCCGGATACAATCAGCCCCAGCATTTT. Amino acids: CASSRPGYNQPQHF.

As for this clone: At one end the junction does not follow the germline gene, possibly because of a read error. The chain employs TRBV7-9 and TRBJ1-1; maybe TRBD1 (6 bases). Germline V gene sequence: CDR1 SEHNR, CDR2 FQNEAQ (reference sequence). The CDR3 extends over 11 amino acids. CDR3 DNA: TGTGCCAGCAGGCGGGACACAGAAGCTTTCTTT. This translates into CASRRDTEAFF.

The chain uses TRBV6-5 and TRBJ1-2, with 9 bases identical to TRBD1. The junction had 10 bases not matched to a gene; V was cut back by 4 bases and J by 4 bases. Germline CDR1 MNHEY, CDR2 SVGAGI. The CDR3 sequence is 16 residues long. The CDR3 region is CASSSNRGRGGYGYTF. The CDR3 bases are TGTGCCAGCAGTTCTAACAGGGGGCGCGGTGGCTATGGCTACACCTTC.

The chain combines TRBV9 with TRBJ1-3, with D unresolved. Deletions cut 0 bases from V and 0 bases from J, with 10 bases between. CDR3 length: 16 residues. Germline assignment: CDR1 SGDLS and CDR2 YYNGEE. CDR3 in amino acids: CASSVAAQVSGNTIYF. CDR3 DNA sequence: TGTGCCAGCAGCGTAGCCGCCCAAGTCTCTGGAAACACCATATATTTT.